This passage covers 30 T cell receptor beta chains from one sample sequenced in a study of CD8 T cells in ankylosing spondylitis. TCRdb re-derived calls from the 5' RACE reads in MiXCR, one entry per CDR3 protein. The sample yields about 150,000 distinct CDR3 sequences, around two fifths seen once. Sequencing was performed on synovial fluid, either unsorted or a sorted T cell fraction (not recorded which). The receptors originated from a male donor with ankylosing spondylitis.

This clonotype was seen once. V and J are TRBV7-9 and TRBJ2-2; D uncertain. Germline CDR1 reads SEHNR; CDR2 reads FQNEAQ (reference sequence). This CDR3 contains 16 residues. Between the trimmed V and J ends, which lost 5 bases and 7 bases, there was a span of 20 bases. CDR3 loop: CASSHQVPSTDGELFF. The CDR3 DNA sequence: TGTGCCAGCAGCCATCAAGTACCATCGACGGACGGGGAGCTGTTTTTT.

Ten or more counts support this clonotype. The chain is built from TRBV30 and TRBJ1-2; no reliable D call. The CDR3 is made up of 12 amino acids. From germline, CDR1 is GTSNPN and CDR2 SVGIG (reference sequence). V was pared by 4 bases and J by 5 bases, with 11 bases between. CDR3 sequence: CAWKDLTYGYTF. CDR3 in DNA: TGTGCCTGGAAGGATTTGACTTATGGCTACACCTTC.

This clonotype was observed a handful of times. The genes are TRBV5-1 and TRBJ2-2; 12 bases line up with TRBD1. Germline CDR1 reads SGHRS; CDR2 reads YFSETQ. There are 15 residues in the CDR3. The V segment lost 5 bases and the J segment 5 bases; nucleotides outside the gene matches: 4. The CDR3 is CASRPGQGATGELFF. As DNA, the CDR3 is TGCGCCAGCAGGCCGGGACAGGGGGCGACCGGGGAGCTGTTTTTT. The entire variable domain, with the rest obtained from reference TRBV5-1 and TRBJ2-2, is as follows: KAGVTQTPRYLIKTRGQQVTLSCSPISGHRSVSWYQQTPGQGLQFLFEYFSETQRNKGNFPGRFSGRQFSNSRSEMNVSTLELGDSALYLCASRPGQGATGELFFGEGSRLTVL.

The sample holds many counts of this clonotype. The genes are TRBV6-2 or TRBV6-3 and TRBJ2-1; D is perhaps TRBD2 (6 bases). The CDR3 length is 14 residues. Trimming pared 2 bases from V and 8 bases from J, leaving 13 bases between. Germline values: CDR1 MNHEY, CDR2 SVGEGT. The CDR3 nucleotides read TGTGCCAGCAGTTACGGAGGGAGCTCAGATGAGCAGTTCTTC. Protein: CASSYGGSSDEQFF.

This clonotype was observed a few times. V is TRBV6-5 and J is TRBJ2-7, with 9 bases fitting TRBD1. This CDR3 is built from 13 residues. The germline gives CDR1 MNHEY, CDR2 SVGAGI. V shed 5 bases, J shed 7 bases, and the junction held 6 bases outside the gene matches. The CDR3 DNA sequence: TGTGCCAGCAGTCTACAGGGGGCTGGGGAGCAGTACTTC. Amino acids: CASSLQGAGEQYF.

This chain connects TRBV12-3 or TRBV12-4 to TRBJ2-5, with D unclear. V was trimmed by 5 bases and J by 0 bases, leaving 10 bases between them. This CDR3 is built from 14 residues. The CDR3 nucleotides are TGTGCCAGCAGTCCCCGTATGTACCAAGAGACCCAGTACTTC. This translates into CASSPRMYQETQYF.

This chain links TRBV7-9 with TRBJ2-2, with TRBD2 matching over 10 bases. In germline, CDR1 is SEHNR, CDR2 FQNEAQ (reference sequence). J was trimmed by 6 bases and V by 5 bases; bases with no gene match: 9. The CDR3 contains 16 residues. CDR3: CASSTYLAGEAGELFF. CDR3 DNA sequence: TGTGCCAGCAGCACTTACCTAGCGGGAGAAGCCGGGGAGCTGTTTTTT. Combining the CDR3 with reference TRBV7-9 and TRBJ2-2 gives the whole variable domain DTGVSQNPRHKITKRGQNVTFRCDPISEHNRLYWYRQTLGQGPEFLTYFQNEAQLEKSRLLSDRFSAERPKGSFSTLEIQRTEQGDSAMYLCASSTYLAGEAGELFFGEGSRLTVL.

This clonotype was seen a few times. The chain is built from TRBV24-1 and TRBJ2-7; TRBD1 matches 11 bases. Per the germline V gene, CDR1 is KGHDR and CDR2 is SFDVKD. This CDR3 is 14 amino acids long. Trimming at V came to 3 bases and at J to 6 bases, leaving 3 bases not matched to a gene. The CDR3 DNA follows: TGTGCCACCAGTGATGGGGACAGGGGGAGCGAGCAGTACTTC. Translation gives CATSDGDRGSEQYF.

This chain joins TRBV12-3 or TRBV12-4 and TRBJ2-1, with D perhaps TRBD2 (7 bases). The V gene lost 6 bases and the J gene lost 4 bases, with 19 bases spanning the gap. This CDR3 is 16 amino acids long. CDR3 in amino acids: CASSHGGRGLYNEQFF. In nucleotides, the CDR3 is TGTGCCAGCAGCCACGGCGGGCGGGGGCTTTACAATGAGCAGTTCTTC.

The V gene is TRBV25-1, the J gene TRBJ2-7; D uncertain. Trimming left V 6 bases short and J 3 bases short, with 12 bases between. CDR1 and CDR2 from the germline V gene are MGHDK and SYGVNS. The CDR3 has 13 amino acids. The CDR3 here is CASRPWANYEQYF. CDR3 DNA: TGTGCCAGCAGACCCTGGGCCAACTACGAGCAGTACTTC.

This CDR3 reads CASSPLWGQGSGLSYNEQFF. The CDR3 DNA reads as TGTGCCAGCAGCCCTCTGTGGGGGCAGGGATCAGGGTTGTCCTACAATGAGCAGTTCTTC. The chain couples TRBV11-2 to TRBJ2-1; tentatively, D is TRBD1 (6 bases). This CDR3 has 20 amino acids. CDR1 SGHAT and CDR2 FQNNGV come from the germline V gene. The germline V and J ends were trimmed by 5 bases and 1 base, with 27 bases remaining between them.

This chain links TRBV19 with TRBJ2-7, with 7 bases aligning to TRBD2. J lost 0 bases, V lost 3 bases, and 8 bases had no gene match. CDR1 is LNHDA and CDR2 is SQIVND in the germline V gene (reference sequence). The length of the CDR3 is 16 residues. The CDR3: CASSMAGTILSYEQYF. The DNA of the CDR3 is TGTGCCAGTAGTATGGCGGGGACTATCCTCTCCTACGAGCAGTACTTC.

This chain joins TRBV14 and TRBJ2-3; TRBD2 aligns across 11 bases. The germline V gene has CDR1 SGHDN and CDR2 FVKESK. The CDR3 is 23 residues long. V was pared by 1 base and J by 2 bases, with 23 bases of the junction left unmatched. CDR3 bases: TGTGCCAGCAGCCAAGGGGGACACCTGAGACTAGCGGGATACATTCCCACCACAGATACGCAGTATTTT. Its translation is CASSQGGHLRLAGYIPTTDTQYF.

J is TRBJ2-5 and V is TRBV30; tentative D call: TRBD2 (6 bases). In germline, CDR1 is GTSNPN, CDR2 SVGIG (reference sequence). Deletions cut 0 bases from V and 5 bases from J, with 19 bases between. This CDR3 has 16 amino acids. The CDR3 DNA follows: TGTGCCTGGAGTGTACTCGGACATTCGGGGGTCGAGACCCAGTACTTC. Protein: CAWSVLGHSGVETQYF.

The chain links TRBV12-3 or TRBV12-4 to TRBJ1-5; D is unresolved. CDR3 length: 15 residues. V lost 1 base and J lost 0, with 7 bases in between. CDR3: CASSLGPVSNQPQHF. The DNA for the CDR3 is TGTGCCAGCAGTTTAGGGCCGGTTAGCAATCAGCCCCAGCATTTT.

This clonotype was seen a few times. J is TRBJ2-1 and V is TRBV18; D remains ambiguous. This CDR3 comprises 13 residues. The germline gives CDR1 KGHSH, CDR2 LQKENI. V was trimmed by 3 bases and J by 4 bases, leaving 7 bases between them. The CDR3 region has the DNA TGTGCCAGCTCACCGGACGCATACAATGAGCAGTTCTTC. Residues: CASSPDAYNEQFF.

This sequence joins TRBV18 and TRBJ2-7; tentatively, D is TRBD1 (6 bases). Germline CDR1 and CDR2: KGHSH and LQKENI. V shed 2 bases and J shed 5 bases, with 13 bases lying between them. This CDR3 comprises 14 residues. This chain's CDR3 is CASSPATGFHEQYF. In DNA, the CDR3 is TGTGCCAGCTCACCAGCCACAGGGTTCCACGAGCAGTACTTC.

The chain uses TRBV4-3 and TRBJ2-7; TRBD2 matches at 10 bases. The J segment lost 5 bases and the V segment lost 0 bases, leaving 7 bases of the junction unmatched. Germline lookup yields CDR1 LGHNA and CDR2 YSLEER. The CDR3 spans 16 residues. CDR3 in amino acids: CASSQDSASGSHEQYF. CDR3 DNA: TGCGCCAGCAGCCAAGATTCGGCTAGCGGGAGCCACGAGCAGTACTTC.

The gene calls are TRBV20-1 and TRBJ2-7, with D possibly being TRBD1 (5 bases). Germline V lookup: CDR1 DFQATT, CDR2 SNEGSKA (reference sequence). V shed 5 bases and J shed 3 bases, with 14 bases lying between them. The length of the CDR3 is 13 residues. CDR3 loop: CSAYGQLLYEQYF. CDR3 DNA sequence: TGCAGTGCTTATGGACAACTCCTCTACGAGCAGTACTTC.

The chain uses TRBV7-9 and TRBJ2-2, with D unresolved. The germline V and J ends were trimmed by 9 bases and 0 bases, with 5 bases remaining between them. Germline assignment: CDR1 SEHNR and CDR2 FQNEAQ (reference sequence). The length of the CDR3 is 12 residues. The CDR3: CARGPNTGELFF. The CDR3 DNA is TGTGCCAGAGGACCGAACACCGGGGAGCTGTTTTTT.

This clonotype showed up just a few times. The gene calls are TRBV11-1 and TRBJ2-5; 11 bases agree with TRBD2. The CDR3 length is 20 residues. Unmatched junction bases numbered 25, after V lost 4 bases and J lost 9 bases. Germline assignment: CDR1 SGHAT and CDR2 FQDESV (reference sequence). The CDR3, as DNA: TGTGCCAGCAGCTCGACCGACATTATTTTAGCGGGGGGGCCTTTCGAGGCCCAGTACTTC. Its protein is CASSSTDIILAGGPFEAQYF.

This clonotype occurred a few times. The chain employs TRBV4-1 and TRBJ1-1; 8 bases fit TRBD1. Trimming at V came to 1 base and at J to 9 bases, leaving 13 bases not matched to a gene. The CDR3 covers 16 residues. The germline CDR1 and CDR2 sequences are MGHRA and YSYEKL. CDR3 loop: CASSQAFPGQVVKAFF. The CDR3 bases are TGCGCCAGCAGCCAAGCGTTTCCGGGACAGGTGGTAAAAGCTTTCTTT.

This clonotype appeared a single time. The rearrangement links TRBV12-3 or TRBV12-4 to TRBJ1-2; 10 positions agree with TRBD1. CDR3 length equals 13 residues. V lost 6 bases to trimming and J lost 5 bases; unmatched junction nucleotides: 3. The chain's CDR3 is CASRLGQGYGYTF. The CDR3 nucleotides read TGTGCCAGCAGGCTGGGACAGGGGTATGGCTACACCTTC.

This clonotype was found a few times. This chain's CDR3 is CASSPWDSLSRVEQYF. Here the CDR3 DNA reads TGCGCCAGCAGCCCATGGGACAGCCTTAGTAGGGTCGAGCAGTACTTC. The chain has TRBV5-1 and TRBJ2-7, with 7 bases matching TRBD1. Germline-derived CDR1 and CDR2 are SGHRS and YFSETQ. V was clipped by 4 bases and J by 6 bases; unmatched bases: 16. This CDR3 contains 16 residues.

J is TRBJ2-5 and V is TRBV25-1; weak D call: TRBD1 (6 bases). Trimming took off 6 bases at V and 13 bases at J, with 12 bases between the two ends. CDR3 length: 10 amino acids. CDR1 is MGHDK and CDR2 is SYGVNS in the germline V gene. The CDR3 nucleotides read TGTGCCAGCAGCGGTTGGGGGCTGTACTTC. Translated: CASSGWGLYF. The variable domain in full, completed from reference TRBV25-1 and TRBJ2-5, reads EADIYQTPRYLVIGTGKKITLECSQTMGHDKMYWYQQDPGMELHLIHYSYGVNSTEKGDLSSESTVSRIRTEHFPLTLESARPSHTSQYLCASSGWGLYFGPGTRLLVL.

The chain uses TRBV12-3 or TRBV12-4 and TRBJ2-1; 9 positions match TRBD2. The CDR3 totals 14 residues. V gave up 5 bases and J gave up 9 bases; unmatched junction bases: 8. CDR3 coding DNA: TGTGCCAGCAGTCTTCTAGCGGGGAAGGCTGAGCAGTTCTTC. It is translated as CASSLLAGKAEQFF.

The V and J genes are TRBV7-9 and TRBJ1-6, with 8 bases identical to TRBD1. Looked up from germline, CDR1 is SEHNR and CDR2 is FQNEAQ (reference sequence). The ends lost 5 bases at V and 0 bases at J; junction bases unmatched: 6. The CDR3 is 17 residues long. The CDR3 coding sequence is TGTGCCAGCAGCGGGGACAGGCCAAGCTCCTATAATTCACCCCTCCACTTT. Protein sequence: CASSGDRPSSYNSPLHF. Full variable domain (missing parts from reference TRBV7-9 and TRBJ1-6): DTGVSQNPRHKITKRGQNVTFRCDPISEHNRLYWYRQTLGQGPEFLTYFQNEAQLEKSRLLSDRFSAERPKGSFSTLEIQRTEQGDSAMYLCASSGDRPSSYNSPLHFGNGTRLTVT.

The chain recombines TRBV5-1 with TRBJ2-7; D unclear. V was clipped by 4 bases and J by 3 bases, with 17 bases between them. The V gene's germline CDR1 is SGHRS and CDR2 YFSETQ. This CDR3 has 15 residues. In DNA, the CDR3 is TGCGCCAGCAGCCCGCTCAGACCCTTCGACTACGAGCAGTACTTC. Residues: CASSPLRPFDYEQYF.

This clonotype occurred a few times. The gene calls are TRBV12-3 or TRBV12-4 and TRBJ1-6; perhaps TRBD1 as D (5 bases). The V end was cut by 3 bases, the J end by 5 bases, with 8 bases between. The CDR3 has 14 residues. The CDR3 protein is CASSLTDNNSPLHF. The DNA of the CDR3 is TGTGCCAGCAGTTTGACAGATAATAATTCACCCCTCCACTTT.

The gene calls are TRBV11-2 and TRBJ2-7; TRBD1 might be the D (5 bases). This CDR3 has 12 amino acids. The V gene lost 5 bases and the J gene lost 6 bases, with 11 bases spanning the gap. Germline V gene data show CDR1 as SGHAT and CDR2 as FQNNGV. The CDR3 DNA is TGTGCCAGCAGCGCCCAGGGCCTCGAGCAGTACTTC. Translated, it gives CASSAQGLEQYF.